This TCR beta chain was observed in a study of blood T cell repertoires in COVID-19. As for the study in general: Sample material is recorded as cDNA or gDNA derived from T cells, B-cell-depleted T cells, or PBMCs.

Per the original data handling: Amplification of reference gene primers was used by the study to estimate nucleated cell counts. The table came from immunoSEQ multiplex PCR; TCRdb's copy has only in-frame clones and leaves some out. For V, J and clone size, that table is used; D and trimming come from the DNA. Among some 320,000 clones listed, around 87% were seen once. Germline CDR1 is LGHNA and CDR2 is YSLEER. Losses at the gene ends were 5 bases for V and 2 bases for J; bases not matched to a gene: 8. This CDR3 is built from 16 residues. This TCR derives from a woman between 45 and 65 years old who had recovered from COVID-19. Sequencing was done on a sample of peripheral blood. The rearrangement joins TRBV4-3 to TRBJ2-3, with TRBD1 identical over 9 bases. The CDR3, as DNA: TGCGCCAGCAGCACAGGGACAGGGTATGACACAGATACGCAGTATTTT. Its translation is CASSTGTGYDTDTQYF.